This TCR beta chain was sequenced for a study of blood T cells in healthy people across ages. Using a J-beta primer mix together with a sample-barcoded 5' primer, a second PCR was run for about 7 to 12 cycles. Each cDNA molecule, via a template-switch adaptor with 12 random nucleotides, was tagged. Samples each returned at least 2.5 million CDR3-containing paired-end reads. MiXCR, applied by TCRdb to the 5' RACE reads, yields one record per CDR3 protein. Of 700,000 to 950,000 distinct CDR3 sequences in the sample, roughly 47% were seen once. Regarding this clonotype: An end of the junction does not agree with germline; a read error may underlie this.

CDR1 is DFQATT, CDR2 SNEGSKA, per germline (reference sequence). This CDR3 region has 11 residues. The material sequenced was blood. The clonotype was recovered from a woman in her fifties or sixties in good health. V usage is TRBV20-1 and J usage is TRBJ2-1; D is unresolved. The CDR3 DNA sequence: TGCAGTGAGGGTAGATACAATGAGCGGTTCTTC. It codes for CSEGRYNERFF.